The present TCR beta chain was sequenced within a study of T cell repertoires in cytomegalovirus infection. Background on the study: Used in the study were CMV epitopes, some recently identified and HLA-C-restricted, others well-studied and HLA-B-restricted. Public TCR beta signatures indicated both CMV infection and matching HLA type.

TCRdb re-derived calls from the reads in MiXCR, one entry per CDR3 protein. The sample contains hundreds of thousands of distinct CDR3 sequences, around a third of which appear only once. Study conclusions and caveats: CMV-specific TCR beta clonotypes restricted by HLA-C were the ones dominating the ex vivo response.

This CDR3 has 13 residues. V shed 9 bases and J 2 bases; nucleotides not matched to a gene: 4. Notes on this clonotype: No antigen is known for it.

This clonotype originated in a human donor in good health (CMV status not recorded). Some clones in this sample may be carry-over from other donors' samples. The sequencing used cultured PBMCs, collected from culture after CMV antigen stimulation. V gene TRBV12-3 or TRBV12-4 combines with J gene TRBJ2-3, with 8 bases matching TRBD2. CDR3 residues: CASFSGDTDTQYF. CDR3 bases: TGTGCCAGTTTTAGCGGGGACACAGATACGCAGTATTTT.